The 27 T cell receptor beta chains given below trace back to one sample, sequenced in a study of Ad26.COV2.S vaccination and SARS-CoV-2 variants. Treatment in this sample: some 20 received Ad26.COV2.S at low or high dose, single or two shots; 5 received placebo; per-sample allocation not given. Samples came from day 63 after the first vaccine or placebo injection. Assay: immunoSEQ multiplex PCR; the TCRdb copy retains only in-frame clones and omits some. The sample has 350,000 to 500,000 clones; about nine tenths are singletons. This sample comprised peripheral blood, obtained in a trial of Ad26.COV2.S vaccine versus placebo. Source of these receptors: a person between 18 and 65 years old who received the Ad26.COV2.S COVID-19 vaccine or a placebo.

The chain uses TRBV11-3 and TRBJ2-1, with 10 bases matching TRBD1. The CDR3 extends over 15 amino acids. Losses at the gene ends were 2 bases for V and 7 bases for J; bases not matched to a gene: 5. The germline gives CDR1 SGHNT, CDR2 YENEEA. CDR3 sequence reads: CASSLRGQGRNEQFF. For the CDR3, the DNA is TGTGCCAGCAGCTTAAGGGGACAGGGGAGGAATGAGCAGTTCTTC.

The rearrangement uses TRBV24-1 and TRBJ1-2; D is unresolved. Trimming removed 0 bases from V and 4 bases from J, with 8 bases in between. The CDR3 loop spans 14 amino acids. The germline V gene has CDR1 KGHDR and CDR2 SFDVKD. The chain's CDR3 is CATSDLLGLYGYTF. CDR3 bases: TGTGCCACCAGTGATTTGTTAGGTCTCTATGGCTACACCTTC.

The chain recombines TRBV28 with TRBJ1-2; 7 nucleotides match TRBD1. The germline CDR1 and CDR2 sequences are MDHEN and SYDVKM. The V and J ends lost 5 bases and 4 bases, in that order; junction bases with no gene match: 7. This CDR3 comprises 14 residues. The CDR3 spells CASSQGGASYGYTF. CDR3 coding DNA: TGTGCCAGCAGTCAAGGGGGCGCGAGCTATGGCTACACCTTC.

The genes are TRBV7-9 and TRBJ1-2; no definite D call. Between the trimmed V and J ends, which lost 1 base and 8 bases, there was a span of 11 bases. This CDR3 has 13 amino acids. The V gene's germline CDR1 is SEHNR and CDR2 FQNEAQ (reference sequence). The CDR3 bases are TGTGCCAGCAGCTTAGGCTCTACCTGGGGCTACACCTTC. This translates into CASSLGSTWGYTF.

The chain has TRBV9 and TRBJ2-5; D gene ambiguous. V lost 1 base to trimming and J lost 3 bases, with 16 bases between them. The germline V gene has CDR1 SGDLS and CDR2 YYNGEE. The CDR3 sequence is 16 residues long. The CDR3 protein is CASSVSALVWEETQYF. In DNA form, the CDR3 reads TGTGCCAGCAGCGTATCGGCTTTGGTCTGGGAAGAGACCCAGTACTTC.

V is TRBV2 and J is TRBJ2-2; possibly TRBD2 for D (5 bases). CDR1 SNHLY and CDR2 FYNNEI come from the germline V gene. Trimming pared 7 bases from V and 2 bases from J, leaving 8 bases between. CDR3 length equals 13 residues. CDR3 sequence reads: CASNLANTGELFF. The CDR3 bases are TGTGCCAGCAACCTAGCCAACACCGGGGAGCTGTTTTTT.

This rearrangement joins TRBV25-1 to TRBJ2-7, with 7 bases aligning to TRBD2. This CDR3 region has 15 residues. With 4 bases clipped from V and 7 bases from J, the junction kept 13 bases outside the gene matches. Looked up from germline, CDR1 is MGHDK and CDR2 is SYGVNS. CDR3 sequence reads: CASSAWQRGVWEQYF. The CDR3 DNA reads TGTGCCAGCAGTGCGTGGCAGCGGGGCGTCTGGGAGCAGTACTTC.

V gene TRBV25-1 combines with J gene TRBJ2-5, with 9 bases that match TRBD1. The V gene's germline CDR1 is MGHDK and CDR2 SYGVNS. Trimming cost V 4 bases and J 2 bases; bases outside gene matches: 11. This CDR3 has 17 residues. The CDR3 DNA sequence: TGTGCCAGCAGTGGAGCGACAGGGGGTAGCCGTCAAGAGACCCAGTACTTC. Its translation is CASSGATGGSRQETQYF.

V and J are TRBV29-1 and TRBJ2-5, with 7 bases lining up with TRBD2. The germline V gene has CDR1 SQVTM and CDR2 ANQGSEA. This CDR3 contains 14 residues. The V gene end was trimmed by 6 bases and the J gene end by 5 bases; junction bases not matched to a gene: 12. The CDR3 loop reads CSVGRGVSRETQYF. The CDR3 DNA is TGCAGCGTGGGGAGGGGAGTGTCGCGGGAGACCCAGTACTTC.

This clone is a singleton in its sample. The rearrangement joins TRBV27 to TRBJ2-1, with D unclear. The CDR3 consists of 12 residues. V was trimmed by 4 bases and J by 10 bases, leaving 11 bases between them. Germline loops: CDR1 MNHEY, CDR2 SMNVEV (reference sequence). The CDR3, as DNA: TGTGCCAGCAGTTCTTGGCCTGGAGAGCAGTTCTTC. Protein sequence: CASSSWPGEQFF.

V is TRBV3-1 (or the pseudogene TRBV3-2) and J is TRBJ2-7, with no clear D. This CDR3 region has 16 residues. V lost 2 bases and J 2 bases, leaving 16 bases between the germline ends. CDR1 is LGHDT and CDR2 is YNNKEL in the germline V gene (reference sequence). The DNA for the CDR3 is TGTGCCAGCAGCCAAAGCACACCCAGAATCACCTACGAGCAGTACTTC. It codes for CASSQSTPRITYEQYF.

A few counts support this clone. The chain links TRBV6-5 to TRBJ2-5, with 7 bases fitting TRBD1. CDR3 size: 13 residues. Germline-derived CDR1 and CDR2 are MNHEY and SVGAGI. The J segment lost 2 bases and the V segment lost 6 bases, leaving 3 bases of the junction unmatched. CDR3 loop: CASRVDRQETQYF. The DNA for the CDR3 is TGTGCCAGCAGGGTGGACAGGCAAGAGACCCAGTACTTC.

CDR3 loop: CASSRTSGPYEQYF. As DNA, the CDR3 is TGTGCCAGCAGTCGTACTAGCGGGCCCTACGAGCAGTACTTC. The chain joins TRBV6-5 to TRBJ2-7, with 9 bases that match TRBD2. V lost 5 bases to trimming and J lost 2 bases; unmatched junction nucleotides: 4. The CDR3 loop spans 14 amino acids. Germline V gene lookup returns CDR1 MNHEY and CDR2 SVGAGI.

The J gene is TRBJ2-6, the V gene TRBV28; no firm D call. V was cut by 3 bases and J by 4 bases, with 10 bases left in between. The germline gives CDR1 MDHEN, CDR2 SYDVKM. The CDR3 has 15 amino acids. The CDR3 bases are TGTGCCAGCAGTTTGGCCCACGGCGGGGCCAACGTCCTGACTTTC. Amino acids: CASSLAHGGANVLTF.

The chain joins TRBV24-1 to TRBJ2-2, with D possibly being TRBD1 (6 bases). V was shortened by 3 bases and J by 4 bases, with 14 bases between the two germline ends. Germline CDR1 reads KGHDR; CDR2 reads SFDVKD. There are 16 residues in the CDR3. CDR3 loop: CATSDRHSDSTGELFF. CDR3 nucleotide sequence: TGTGCCACCAGTGATCGACACTCGGACAGCACCGGGGAGCTGTTTTTT.

The V call is TRBV7-9, the J call TRBJ2-7; D not resolved. Germline V gives CDR1 SEHNR, CDR2 FQNEAQ (reference sequence). The V end was cut by 6 bases, the J end by 2 bases, with 8 bases between. The length of the CDR3 is 12 residues. Written as DNA, the CDR3 is TGTGCCAGCAGACGCGAGACCTACGAGCAGTACTTC. Its translation is CASRRETYEQYF.

The CDR3 bases are TGTGCCAGCAGCCCGGACAGTAACTATGGCTACACCTTC. As protein: CASSPDSNYGYTF. The gene calls are TRBV9 and TRBJ1-2; a possible D gene is TRBD1 (6 bases). Germline CDR1 and CDR2: SGDLS and YYNGEE. Trimming cost V 4 bases and J 1 base, with 8 bases left between them. This CDR3 region has 13 residues. Full variable domain (missing parts from reference TRBV9 and TRBJ1-2): DSGVTQTPKHLITATGQRVTLRCSPRSGDLSVYWYQQSLDQGLQFLIQYYNGEERAKGNILERFSAQQFPDLHSELNLSSLELGDSALYFCASSPDSNYGYTFGSGTRLTVV.

This sequence joins TRBV7-6 and TRBJ2-3; D gene unclear. V lost 4 bases to trimming and J lost 2 bases, with 10 bases between them. Germline V gene lookup returns CDR1 SGHVS and CDR2 FNYEAQ. The CDR3 has 14 residues. The CDR3 spells CASSSTLFTDTQYF. CDR3 in DNA: TGTGCCAGCAGCTCGACTTTATTCACAGATACGCAGTATTTT.

The rearrangement joins TRBV6-2 or TRBV6-3 to TRBJ2-1; 11 bases line up with TRBD2. In germline, CDR1 is MNHEY, CDR2 SVGEGT. J lost 7 bases, V lost 5 bases, and 7 bases had no gene match. The CDR3 length is 15 residues. The CDR3 nucleotides are TGTGCCAGCAGTCTGGCTAGCGGGAGGTTTAATGAGCAGTTCTTC. Translation: CASSLASGRFNEQFF.

This clone was detected once. The chain recombines TRBV5-1 with TRBJ2-2; 7 nucleotides line up with TRBD1. The CDR3 runs to 18 residues. V shed 0 bases, J shed 0 bases, and the junction held 8 bases outside the gene matches. Germline V lookup: CDR1 SGHRS, CDR2 YFSETQ. CDR3 loop: CASSLAGLGGANTGELFF. In DNA, the CDR3 is TGCGCCAGCAGCTTGGCCGGGTTAGGGGGCGCGAACACCGGGGAGCTGTTTTTT.

This chain connects TRBV7-2 to TRBJ1-2, with TRBD1 as a possible D gene (5 bases). The length of the CDR3 is 13 residues. Germline assignment: CDR1 SGHTA and CDR2 FQGNSA. The V and J ends lost 3 bases and 6 bases respectively, with 11 bases between them. The CDR3 bases are TGTGCCAGCAGCTTCGGAGGGGTGGATGGCTACACCTTC. Encoded protein: CASSFGGVDGYTF.

The chain links TRBV5-4 to TRBJ2-7; no clear D gene. Trimming removed 0 bases at V and 2 bases at J, with 3 bases between. This CDR3 has 12 amino acids. The germline gives CDR1 SGHNT, CDR2 YYREEE (reference sequence). The CDR3 sequence: CASSLGAYEQYF. For the CDR3, the DNA is TGTGCCAGCAGCTTGGGAGCCTACGAGCAGTACTTC. Full variable domain (missing parts from reference TRBV5-4 and TRBJ2-7): ETGVTQSPTHLIKTRGQQVTLRCSSQSGHNTVSWYQQALGQGPQFIFQYYREEENGRGNFPPRFSGLQFPNYSSELNVNALELDDSALYLCASSLGAYEQYFGPGTRLTVT.

The chain joins TRBV6-5 to TRBJ1-2; a possible D gene is TRBD1 (5 bases). This CDR3 region has 14 residues. Germline lookup yields CDR1 MNHEY and CDR2 SVGAGI. The ends were cut back, 0 bases at V and 4 bases at J, with 9 bases in the middle. The CDR3 DNA sequence: TGTGCCAGCAGTTACTCGCAGGGCTCCTATGGCTACACCTTC. Translating gives CASSYSQGSYGYTF.

The chain links TRBV5-1 to TRBJ1-2; D is undetermined. Germline loops: CDR1 SGHRS, CDR2 YFSETQ. Trimming took off 0 bases at V and 7 bases at J, with 16 bases between the two ends. The length of the CDR3 is 15 residues. CDR3 amino acids: CASSLEGTRTSGYTF. CDR3 coding DNA: TGCGCCAGCAGCTTGGAGGGCACCCGTACCTCTGGCTACACCTTC.

The gene calls are TRBV7-6 and TRBJ2-7, with 10 nucleotides matching TRBD2. This CDR3 region has 14 residues. After removal of 5 bases from V and 7 bases from J, the junction contained 8 bases not matched to a gene. Germline V gives CDR1 SGHVS, CDR2 FNYEAQ. The CDR3 spells CASSLLAGASEQYF. Here the CDR3 DNA reads TGTGCCAGCAGCCTCCTAGCGGGAGCTAGTGAGCAGTACTTC.

This clone appeared a single time. The chain is built from TRBV6-2 or TRBV6-3 and TRBJ2-7; D might be TRBD2 (6 bases). Trimming took 1 base from V and 2 from J, leaving 21 bases between them. The CDR3 has 18 residues. CDR1 and CDR2 from the germline V gene are MNHEY and SVGEGT. CDR3 sequence: CASSYFMGVGGNPYEQYF. In DNA, the CDR3 is TGTGCCAGCAGTTACTTCATGGGGGTCGGGGGAAACCCCTACGAGCAGTACTTC.

The chain is built from TRBV14 and TRBJ1-2, with a possible D match to TRBD1 (5 bases). The CDR3 has 15 amino acids. CDR1 SGHDN and CDR2 FVKESK come from the germline V gene. V was cut by 0 bases and J by 8 bases, with 16 bases left in between. The chain's CDR3 is CASSQDKGRFGGYTF. CDR3 nucleotides: TGTGCCAGCAGCCAAGATAAGGGGCGCTTCGGAGGCTACACCTTC.